This passage covers 6 T cell receptor beta chains from one sample sequenced in a study of T cells after yellow fever vaccination. TCRdb called the 5' RACE reads again in MiXCR, with one record for every CDR3 protein. The sample comprises hundreds of thousands of distinct CDR3 sequences, more than 9% of which are singletons, and under 15% rests with the top ten. The sample in question was PBMCs, obtained on the day of the yellow fever booster vaccination. These receptors were obtained from a man younger than 45 who received the YFV17D yellow fever vaccine.

The rearrangement links TRBV29-1 to TRBJ2-2; 9 nucleotides match TRBD2. The ends lost 5 bases at V and 6 bases at J; junction bases unmatched: 10. Per germline, CDR1 SQVTM and CDR2 ANQGSEA. CDR3 length equals 15 residues. In DNA form, the CDR3 reads TGCAGCGTTCAAAGGAGGCTAGCGGGATCCGGGGAGCTGTTTTTT. This codes for CSVQRRLAGSGELFF.

This clonotype has a handful of counts. The J gene is TRBJ2-2, the V gene TRBV7-2; 8 nucleotides match TRBD1. Germline assignment: CDR1 SGHTA and CDR2 FQGNSA. The J segment lost 6 bases and the V segment lost 6 bases, leaving 6 bases of the junction unmatched. This CDR3 is 14 amino acids long. CDR3 bases: TGTGCCAGCAGGCCGACAGGGGTGGCCGGGGAGCTGTTTTTT. Translated: CASRPTGVAGELFF. Together with reference TRBV7-2 and TRBJ2-2, the CDR3 gives the full variable domain: GAGVSQSPSNKVTEKGKDVELRCDPISGHTALYWYRQSLGQGLEFLIYFQGNSAPDKSGLPSDRFSAERTGGSVSTLTIQRTQQEDSAVYLCASRPTGVAGELFFGEGSRLTVL.

This clonotype came up many times. The genes are TRBV9 and TRBJ2-3, with 7 bases fitting TRBD1. With V trimmed by 4 bases and J by 3 bases, 20 bases remained unmatched. This CDR3 has 19 residues. Per germline, CDR1 SGDLS and CDR2 YYNGEE. For the CDR3, the DNA is TGTGCCAGCAGCTCAGACAGGGTCGATCGGGCAGACACGACAGATACGCAGTATTTT. This sequence encodes CASSSDRVDRADTTDTQYF.

This clonotype has at least ten counts. This sequence joins TRBV7-9 and TRBJ2-5, with D maybe TRBD1 (5 bases). Trimming shortened V by 3 bases and J by 2 bases, and 7 bases separated the two germline ends. Germline V gene lookup returns CDR1 SEHNR and CDR2 FQNEAQ (reference sequence). The CDR3 length is 13 residues. CDR3 residues: CASSFRVQETQYF. In DNA, the CDR3 is TGTGCCAGCAGCTTCAGGGTACAAGAGACCCAGTACTTC.

The chain uses TRBV29-1 and TRBJ2-7, with 7 bases aligning to TRBD1. The germline gives CDR1 SQVTM, CDR2 ANQGSEA. The CDR3 totals 18 residues. With V trimmed by 0 bases and J by 4 bases, 18 bases remained unmatched. The CDR3 region is CSVEDRLRSTGVGYEQYF. CDR3 DNA sequence: TGCAGCGTTGAAGATCGGCTGAGGTCTACAGGGGTTGGATACGAGCAGTACTTC.

This chain connects TRBV6-1 to TRBJ2-6, with 7 positions matching TRBD2. The CDR3 contains 21 residues. CDR1 and CDR2 from the germline V gene are MNHNS and SASEGT. V shed 1 base, J shed 0 bases, and the junction held 15 bases outside the gene matches. The CDR3 loop reads CASSEERWLADLISGANVLTF. DNA of the CDR3: TGTGCCAGCAGTGAAGAACGATGGCTAGCGGACTTAATCTCTGGGGCCAACGTCCTGACTTTC.